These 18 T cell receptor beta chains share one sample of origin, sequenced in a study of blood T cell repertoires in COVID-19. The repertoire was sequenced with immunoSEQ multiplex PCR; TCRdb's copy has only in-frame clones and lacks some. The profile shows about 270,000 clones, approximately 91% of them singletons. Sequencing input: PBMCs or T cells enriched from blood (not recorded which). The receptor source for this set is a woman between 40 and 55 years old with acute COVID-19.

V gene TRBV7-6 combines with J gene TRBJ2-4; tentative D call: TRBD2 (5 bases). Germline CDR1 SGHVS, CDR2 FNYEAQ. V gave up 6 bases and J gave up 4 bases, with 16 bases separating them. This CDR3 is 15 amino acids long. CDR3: CASSSGSGRKNIQYF. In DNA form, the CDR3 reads TGTGCCAGCAGTTCGGGGTCGGGAAGAAAAAACATTCAGTACTTC. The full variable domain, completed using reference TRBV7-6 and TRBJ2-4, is GAGVSQSPRYKVTKRGQDVALRCDPISGHVSLYWYRQALGQGPEFLTYFNYEAQQDKSGLPNDRFSAERPEGSISTLTIQRTEQRDSAMYRCASSSGSGRKNIQYFGAGTRLSVL.

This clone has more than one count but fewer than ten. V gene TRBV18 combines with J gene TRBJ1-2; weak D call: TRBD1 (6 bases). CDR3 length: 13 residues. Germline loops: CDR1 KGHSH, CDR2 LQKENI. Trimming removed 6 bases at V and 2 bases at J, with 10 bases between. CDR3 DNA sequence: TGTGCCAGCTCCCAGGACAGAAACTATGGCTACACCTTC. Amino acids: CASSQDRNYGYTF. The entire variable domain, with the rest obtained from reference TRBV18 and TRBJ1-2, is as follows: NAGVMQNPRHLVRRRGQEARLRCSPMKGHSHVYWYRQLPEEGLKFMVYLQKENIIDESGMPKERFSAEFPKEGPSILRIQQVVRGDSAAYFCASSQDRNYGYTFGSGTRLTVV.

The CDR3 region is CASSDRGASQETQYF. In DNA, the CDR3 is TGTGCCAGCAGCGATCGGGGGGCAAGCCAAGAGACCCAGTACTTC. The chain combines TRBV7-9 with TRBJ2-5, with TRBD2 as a possible D gene (7 bases). CDR1 and CDR2 (germline): SEHNR, FQNEAQ (reference sequence). The CDR3 sequence is 15 residues long. V was trimmed by 5 bases and J by 1 base, leaving 14 bases between them.

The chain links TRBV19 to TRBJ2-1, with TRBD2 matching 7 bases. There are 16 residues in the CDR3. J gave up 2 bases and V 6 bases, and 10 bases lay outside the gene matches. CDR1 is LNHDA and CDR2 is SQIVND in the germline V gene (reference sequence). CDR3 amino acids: CASSPRGDPPYNEQFF. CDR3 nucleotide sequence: TGTGCCAGTAGCCCACGGGGGGATCCGCCCTACAATGAGCAGTTCTTC.

The CDR3 DNA follows: TGTGCCAGCAGGACAGGGGGTAGCTCTGGGGCCAACGTCCTGACTTTC. Its translation is CASRTGGSSGANVLTF. The chain recombines TRBV28 with TRBJ2-6; 9 bases map to TRBD1. This CDR3 contains 16 residues. CDR1 is MDHEN, CDR2 SYDVKM, per germline. With 6 bases clipped from V and 0 bases from J, the junction kept 3 bases outside the gene matches.

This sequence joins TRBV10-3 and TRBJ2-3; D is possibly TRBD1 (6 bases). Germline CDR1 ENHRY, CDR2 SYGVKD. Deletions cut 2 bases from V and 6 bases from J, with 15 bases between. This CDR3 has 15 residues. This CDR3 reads CAISETGKQGDTQYF. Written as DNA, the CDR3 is TGTGCCATCAGTGAGACGGGAAAACAGGGTGATACGCAGTATTTT.

The CDR3 DNA is TGTGCCACCAGCAGAGATTTTTCGTCCGATACGCAGTATTTT. This translates into CATSRDFSSDTQYF. The chain has TRBV15 and TRBJ2-3; D not resolved. The V gene's germline CDR1 is LNHNV and CDR2 YYDKDF (reference sequence). The CDR3 is 14 amino acids. The V and J ends lost 0 bases and 6 bases respectively, with 10 bases between them.

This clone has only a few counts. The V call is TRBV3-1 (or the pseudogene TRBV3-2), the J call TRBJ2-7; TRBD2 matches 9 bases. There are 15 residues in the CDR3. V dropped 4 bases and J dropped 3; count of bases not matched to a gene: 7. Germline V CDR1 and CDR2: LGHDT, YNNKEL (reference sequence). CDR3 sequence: CASSLAAGGFYEQYF. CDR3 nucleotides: TGTGCCAGCAGCCTGGCGGCGGGAGGGTTCTACGAGCAGTACTTC.

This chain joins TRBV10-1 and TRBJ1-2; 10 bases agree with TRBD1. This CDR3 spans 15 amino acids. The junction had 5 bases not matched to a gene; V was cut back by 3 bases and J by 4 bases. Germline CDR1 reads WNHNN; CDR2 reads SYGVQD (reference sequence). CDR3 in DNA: TGCGCCAGCAGTGACCGGGACAGGGGATGCTATGGCTACACCTTC. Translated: CASSDRDRGCYGYTF.

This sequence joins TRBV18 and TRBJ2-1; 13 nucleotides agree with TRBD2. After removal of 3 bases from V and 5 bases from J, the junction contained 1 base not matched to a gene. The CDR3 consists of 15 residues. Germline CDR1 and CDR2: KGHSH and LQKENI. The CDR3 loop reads CASSPGLAGNNEQFF. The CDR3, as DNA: TGTGCCAGCTCACCGGGACTAGCGGGAAACAATGAGCAGTTCTTC. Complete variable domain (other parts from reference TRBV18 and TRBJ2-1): NAGVMQNPRHLVRRRGQEARLRCSPMKGHSHVYWYRQLPEEGLKFMVYLQKENIIDESGMPKERFSAEFPKEGPSILRIQQVVRGDSAAYFCASSPGLAGNNEQFFGPGTRLTVL.

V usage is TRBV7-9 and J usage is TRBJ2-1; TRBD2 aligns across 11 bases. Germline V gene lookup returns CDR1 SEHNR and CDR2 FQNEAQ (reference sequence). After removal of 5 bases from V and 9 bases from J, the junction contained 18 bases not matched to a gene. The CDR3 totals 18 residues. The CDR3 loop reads CASSRSGGGGAFRGEQFF. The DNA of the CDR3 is TGTGCCAGCAGCCGTAGCGGGGGGGGAGGCGCGTTTCGTGGTGAGCAGTTCTTC.

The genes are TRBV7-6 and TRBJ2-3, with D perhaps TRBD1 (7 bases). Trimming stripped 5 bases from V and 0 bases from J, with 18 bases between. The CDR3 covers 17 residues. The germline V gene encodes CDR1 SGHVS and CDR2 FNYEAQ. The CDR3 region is CASSQEAGGISTDTQYF. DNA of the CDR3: TGTGCCAGCAGCCAGGAGGCAGGGGGGATTAGCACAGATACGCAGTATTTT.

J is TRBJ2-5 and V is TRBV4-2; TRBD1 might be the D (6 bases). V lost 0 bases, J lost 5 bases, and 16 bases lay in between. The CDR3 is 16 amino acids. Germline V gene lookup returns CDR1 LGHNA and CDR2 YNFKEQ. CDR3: CASSQDRGSSYETQYF. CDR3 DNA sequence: TGTGCCAGCAGCCAAGATAGGGGGAGTTCGTACGAGACCCAGTACTTC.

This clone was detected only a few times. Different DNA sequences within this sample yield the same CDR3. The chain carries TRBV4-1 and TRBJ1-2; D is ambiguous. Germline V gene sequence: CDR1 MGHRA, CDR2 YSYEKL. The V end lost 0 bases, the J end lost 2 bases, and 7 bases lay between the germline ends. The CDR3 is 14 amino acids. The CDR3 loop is CASSQDPGNYGYTF. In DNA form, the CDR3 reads TGCGCCAGCAGCCAAGATCCCGGGAACTATGGCTACACCTTC.

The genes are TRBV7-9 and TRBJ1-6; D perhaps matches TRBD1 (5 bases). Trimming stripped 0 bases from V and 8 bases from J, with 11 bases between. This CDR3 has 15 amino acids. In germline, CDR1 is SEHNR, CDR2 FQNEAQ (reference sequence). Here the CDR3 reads CASSLAAGPYSPLHF. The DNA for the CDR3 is TGTGCCAGCAGCTTAGCTGCAGGGCCCTATTCACCCCTCCACTTT.

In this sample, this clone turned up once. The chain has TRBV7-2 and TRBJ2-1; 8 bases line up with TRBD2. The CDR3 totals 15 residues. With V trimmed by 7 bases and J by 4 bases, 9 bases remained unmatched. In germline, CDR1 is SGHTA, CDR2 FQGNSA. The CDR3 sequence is CASTQGRGGYNEQFF. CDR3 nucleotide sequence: TGTGCCAGCACCCAGGGACGGGGGGGATACAATGAGCAGTTCTTC.

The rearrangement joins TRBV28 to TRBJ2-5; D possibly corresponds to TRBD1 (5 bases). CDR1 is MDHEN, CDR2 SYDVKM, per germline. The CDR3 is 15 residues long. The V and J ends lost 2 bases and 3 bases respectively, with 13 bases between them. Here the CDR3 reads CASSLIGAGKETQYF. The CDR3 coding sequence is TGTGCCAGCAGTTTAATCGGTGCAGGGAAAGAGACCCAGTACTTC.

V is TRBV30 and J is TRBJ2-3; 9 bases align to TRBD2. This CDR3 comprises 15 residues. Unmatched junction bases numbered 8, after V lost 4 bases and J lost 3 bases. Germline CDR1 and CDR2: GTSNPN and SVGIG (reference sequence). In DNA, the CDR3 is TGTGCCTGGATGAGTAGCGGGAGCCTGACAGATACGCAGTATTTT. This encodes CAWMSSGSLTDTQYF.